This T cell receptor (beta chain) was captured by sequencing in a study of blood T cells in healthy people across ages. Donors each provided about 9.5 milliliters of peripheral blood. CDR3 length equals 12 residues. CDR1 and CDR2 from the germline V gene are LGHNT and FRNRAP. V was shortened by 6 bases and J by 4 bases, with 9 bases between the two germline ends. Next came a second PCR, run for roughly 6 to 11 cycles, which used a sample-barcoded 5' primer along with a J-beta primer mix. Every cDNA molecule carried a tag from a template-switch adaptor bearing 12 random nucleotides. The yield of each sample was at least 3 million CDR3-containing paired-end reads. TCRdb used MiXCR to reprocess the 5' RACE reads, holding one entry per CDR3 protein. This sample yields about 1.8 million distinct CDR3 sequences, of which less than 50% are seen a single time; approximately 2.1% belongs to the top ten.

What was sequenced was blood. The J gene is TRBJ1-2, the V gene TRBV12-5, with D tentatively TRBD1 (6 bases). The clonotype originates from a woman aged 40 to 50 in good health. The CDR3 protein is CASGQDSYGYTF. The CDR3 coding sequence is TGTGCTAGTGGCCAGGACAGCTATGGCTACACCTTC.